This TCR beta chain was found in a study of beta chain features in type 1 diabetes. The CDR3 is made up of 13 amino acids. Per the germline V gene, CDR1 is GTSNPN and CDR2 is SVGIG (reference sequence). V lost 6 bases and J lost 3; bases outside the gene matches: 4. This clone showed up just a few times. Its antigen is not known. General study findings and limits: People with Type 1 diabetes carried modestly yet significantly shorter TCRB CDR3s in all four CD4+ subsets.

Expressed TCRB transcripts got sequenced, as all isolated RNA was reverse transcribed. Repertoires were generated with immunoSEQ multiplex PCR, while TCRdb's copy carries only in-frame clones and drops some. Of 350,000 to 450,000 clones detected, about 12% appear once; the ten largest clones hold about 0.01%. The gene calls are TRBV30 and TRBJ2-2, with 7 bases matching TRBD1. This sequence was found in a woman in her late teens or twenties with type 1 diabetes. The sequenced material came from naive CD4+ T cells from blood. CDR3: CACPGQYTGELFF. For the CDR3, the DNA is TGTGCCTGTCCGGGACAGTACACCGGGGAGCTGTTTTTT.